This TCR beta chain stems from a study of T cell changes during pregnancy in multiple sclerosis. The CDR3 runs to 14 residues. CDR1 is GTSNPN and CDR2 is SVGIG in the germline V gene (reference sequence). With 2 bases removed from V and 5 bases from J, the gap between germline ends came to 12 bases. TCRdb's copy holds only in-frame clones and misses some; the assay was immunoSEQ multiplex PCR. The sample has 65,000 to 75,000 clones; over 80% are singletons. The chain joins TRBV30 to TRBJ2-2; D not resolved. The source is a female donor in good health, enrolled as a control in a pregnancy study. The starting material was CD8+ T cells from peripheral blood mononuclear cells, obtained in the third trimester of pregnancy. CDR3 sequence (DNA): TGTGCCTGGAGTCACAGATCGGTTACCGGGGAGCTGTTTTTT. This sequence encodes CAWSHRSVTGELFF.